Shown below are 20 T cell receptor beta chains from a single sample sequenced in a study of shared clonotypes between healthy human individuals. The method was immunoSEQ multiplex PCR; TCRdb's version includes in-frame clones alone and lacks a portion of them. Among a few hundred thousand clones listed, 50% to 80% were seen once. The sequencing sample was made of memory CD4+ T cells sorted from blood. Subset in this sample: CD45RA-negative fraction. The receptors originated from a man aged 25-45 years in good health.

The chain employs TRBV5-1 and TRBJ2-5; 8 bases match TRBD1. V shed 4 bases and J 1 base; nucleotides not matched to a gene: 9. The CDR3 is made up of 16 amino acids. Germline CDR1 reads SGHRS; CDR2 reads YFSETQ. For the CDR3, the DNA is TGCGCCAGCAGCCCGGCTGGGCAGGGGGCCCAAGAGACCCAGTACTTC. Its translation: CASSPAGQGAQETQYF.

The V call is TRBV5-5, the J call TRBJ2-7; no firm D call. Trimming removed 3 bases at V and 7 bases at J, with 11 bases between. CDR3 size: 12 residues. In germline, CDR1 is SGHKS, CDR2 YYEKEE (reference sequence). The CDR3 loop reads CASSSALGEQYF. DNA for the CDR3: TGTGCCAGCAGCTCCGCTTTGGGGGAGCAGTACTTC.

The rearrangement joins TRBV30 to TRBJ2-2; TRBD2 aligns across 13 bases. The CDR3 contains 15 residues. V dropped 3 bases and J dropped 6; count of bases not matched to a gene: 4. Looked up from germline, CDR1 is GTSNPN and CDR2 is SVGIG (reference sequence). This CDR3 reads CAWRRTSGRAGELFF. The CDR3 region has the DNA TGTGCCTGGAGGAGAACTAGCGGGAGGGCCGGGGAGCTGTTTTTT.

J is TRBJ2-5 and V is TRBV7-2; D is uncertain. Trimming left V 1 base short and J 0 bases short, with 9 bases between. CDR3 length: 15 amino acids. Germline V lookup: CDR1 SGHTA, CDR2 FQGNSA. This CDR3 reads CASSLDQGYQETQYF. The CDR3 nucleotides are TGTGCCAGCAGCTTAGACCAAGGATACCAAGAGACCCAGTACTTC.

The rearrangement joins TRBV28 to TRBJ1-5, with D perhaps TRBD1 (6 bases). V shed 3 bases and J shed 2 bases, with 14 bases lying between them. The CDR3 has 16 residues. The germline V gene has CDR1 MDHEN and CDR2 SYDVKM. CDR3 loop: CASSLSLGGGNQPQHF. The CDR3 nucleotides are TGTGCCAGCAGTTTGTCCCTAGGGGGGGGCAATCAGCCCCAGCATTTT.

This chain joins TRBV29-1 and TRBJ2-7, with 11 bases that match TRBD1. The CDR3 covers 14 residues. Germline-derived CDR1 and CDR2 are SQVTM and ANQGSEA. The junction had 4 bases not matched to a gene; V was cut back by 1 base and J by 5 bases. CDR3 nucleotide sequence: TGCAGCGTTGAAGGGACAGGGGGCAGGAACGAGCAGTACTTC. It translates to CSVEGTGGRNEQYF.

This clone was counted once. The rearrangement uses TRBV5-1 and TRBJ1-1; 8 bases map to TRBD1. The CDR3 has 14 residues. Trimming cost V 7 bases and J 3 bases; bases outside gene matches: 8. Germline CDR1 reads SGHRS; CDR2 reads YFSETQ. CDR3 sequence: CASAKQGADTEAFF. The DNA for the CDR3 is TGCGCCAGCGCTAAGCAGGGGGCGGACACTGAAGCTTTCTTT.

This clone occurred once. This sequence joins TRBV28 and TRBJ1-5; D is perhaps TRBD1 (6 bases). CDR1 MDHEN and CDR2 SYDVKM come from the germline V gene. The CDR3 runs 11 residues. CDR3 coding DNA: TGTGCAGGGGGGTCCCGAGGGCCCCAGCATTTT. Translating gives CAGGSRGPQHF.

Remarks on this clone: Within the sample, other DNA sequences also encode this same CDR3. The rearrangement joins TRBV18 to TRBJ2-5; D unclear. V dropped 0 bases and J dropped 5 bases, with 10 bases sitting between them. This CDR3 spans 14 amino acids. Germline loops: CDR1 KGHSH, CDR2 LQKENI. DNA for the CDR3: TGTGCCAGCTCACCACCGACCGTGCGGGAGACCCAGTACTTC. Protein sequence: CASSPPTVRETQYF.

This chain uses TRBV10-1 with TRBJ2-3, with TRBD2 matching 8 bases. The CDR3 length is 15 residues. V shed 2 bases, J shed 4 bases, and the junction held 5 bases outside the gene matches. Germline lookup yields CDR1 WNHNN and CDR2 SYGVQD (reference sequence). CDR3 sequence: CASSEGSGTSDTQYF. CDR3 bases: TGCGCCAGCAGTGAGGGTAGCGGGACGTCAGATACGCAGTATTTT.

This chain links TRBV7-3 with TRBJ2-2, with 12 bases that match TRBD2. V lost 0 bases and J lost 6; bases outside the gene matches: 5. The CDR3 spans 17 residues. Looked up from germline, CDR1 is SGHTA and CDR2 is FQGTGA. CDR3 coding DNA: TGTGCCAGCAGCTTAACCGGGACTAGCGGGTCCGCCGGGGAGCTGTTTTTT. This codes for CASSLTGTSGSAGELFF.

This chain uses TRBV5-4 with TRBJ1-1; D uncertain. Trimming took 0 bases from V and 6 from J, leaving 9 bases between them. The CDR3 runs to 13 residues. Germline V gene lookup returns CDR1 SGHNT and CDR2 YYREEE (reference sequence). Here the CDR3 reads CASSLDVTAEAFF. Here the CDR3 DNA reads TGTGCCAGCAGCTTGGATGTTACGGCTGAAGCTTTCTTT.

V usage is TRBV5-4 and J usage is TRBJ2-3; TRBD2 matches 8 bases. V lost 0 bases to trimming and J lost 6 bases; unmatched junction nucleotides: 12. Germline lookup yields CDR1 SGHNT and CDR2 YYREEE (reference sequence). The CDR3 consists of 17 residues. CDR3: CASSLGGGAGGGDTQYF. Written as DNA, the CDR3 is TGTGCCAGCAGCTTGGGGGGGGGTGCGGGAGGAGGGGATACGCAGTATTTT. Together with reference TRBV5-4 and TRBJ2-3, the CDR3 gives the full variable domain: ETGVTQSPTHLIKTRGQQVTLRCSSQSGHNTVSWYQQALGQGPQFIFQYYREEENGRGNFPPRFSGLQFPNYSSELNVNALELDDSALYLCASSLGGGAGGGDTQYFGPGTRLTVL.

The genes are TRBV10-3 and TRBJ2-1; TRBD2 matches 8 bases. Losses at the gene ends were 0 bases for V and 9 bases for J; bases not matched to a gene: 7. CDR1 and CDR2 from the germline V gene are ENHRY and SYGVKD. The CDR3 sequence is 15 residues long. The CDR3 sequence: CAISESGTRFREQFF. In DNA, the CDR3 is TGTGCCATCAGTGAGTCTGGGACTAGGTTTCGTGAGCAGTTCTTC.

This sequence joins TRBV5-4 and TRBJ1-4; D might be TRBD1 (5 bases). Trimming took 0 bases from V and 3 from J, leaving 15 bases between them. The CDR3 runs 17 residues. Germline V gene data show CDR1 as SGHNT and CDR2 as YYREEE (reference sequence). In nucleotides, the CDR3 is TGTGCCAGCAGCTTGGGAGGGGTATCGTACCCTAATGAAAAACTGTTTTTT. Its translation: CASSLGGVSYPNEKLFF. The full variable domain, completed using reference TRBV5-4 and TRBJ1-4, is ETGVTQSPTHLIKTRGQQVTLRCSSQSGHNTVSWYQQALGQGPQFIFQYYREEENGRGNFPPRFSGLQFPNYSSELNVNALELDDSALYLCASSLGGVSYPNEKLFFGSGTQLSVL.

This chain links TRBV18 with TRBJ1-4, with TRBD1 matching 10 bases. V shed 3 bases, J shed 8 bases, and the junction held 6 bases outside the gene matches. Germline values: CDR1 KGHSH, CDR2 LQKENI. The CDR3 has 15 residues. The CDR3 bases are TGTGCCAGCTCACCCCCGACAGGGGGCTTGGAAAAACTGTTTTTT. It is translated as CASSPPTGGLEKLFF.

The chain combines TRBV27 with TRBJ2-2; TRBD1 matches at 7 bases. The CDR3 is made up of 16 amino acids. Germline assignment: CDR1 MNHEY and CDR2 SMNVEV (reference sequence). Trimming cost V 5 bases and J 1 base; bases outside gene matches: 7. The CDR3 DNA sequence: TGTGCCAGCAGTACCTCCGGGACAGAGAACACCGGGGAGCTGTTTTTT. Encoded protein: CASSTSGTENTGELFF.

This CDR3 is CASSVAAGQGIFASETQYF. Written as DNA, the CDR3 is TGTGCCAGCAGCGTAGCGGCGGGACAGGGTATTTTTGCGTCGGAGACCCAGTACTTC. The chain carries TRBV9 and TRBJ2-5; 9 bases match TRBD1. After removal of 0 bases from V and 5 bases from J, the junction contained 17 bases not matched to a gene. CDR3 length equals 19 residues. Germline CDR1 is SGDLS and CDR2 is YYNGEE.

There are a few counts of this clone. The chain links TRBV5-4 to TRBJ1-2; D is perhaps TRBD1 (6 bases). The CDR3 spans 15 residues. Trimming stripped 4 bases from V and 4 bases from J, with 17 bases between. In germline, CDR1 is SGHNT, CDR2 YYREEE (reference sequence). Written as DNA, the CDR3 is TGTGCCAGCAGCGTCGGCCCAGGGGCGCCCTATGGCTACACCTTC. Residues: CASSVGPGAPYGYTF.

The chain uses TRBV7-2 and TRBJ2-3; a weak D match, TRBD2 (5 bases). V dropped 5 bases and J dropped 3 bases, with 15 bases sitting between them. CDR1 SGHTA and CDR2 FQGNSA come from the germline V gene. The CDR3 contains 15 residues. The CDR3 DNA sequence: TGTGCCAGCAGCCCAGAGGTAGCGTATACAGATACGCAGTATTTT. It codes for CASSPEVAYTDTQYF.